These T cell receptor beta chains were read from a single sample in a study of control samples from healthy donors and cancer patients. The protocol was immunoSEQ multiplex PCR, while the TCRdb copy is restricted to in-frame clones and leaves out a portion. The repertoire consists of 65,000 to 95,000 clones, with over 75% occurring once and the leading ten covering more than 5.5%. What was sequenced was blood. These receptors all come from a man aged 45-65 years in good health. CDR3s include the opening cysteine and the closing phenylalanine or tryptophan. Each record gives: V gene, D gene, clone size, J gene, CDR3 DNA, CDR3 protein. The D gene is left open where the match is weak. Not all rows give a size; the values are once, few, many and, for expanded clones, a class.

>TRBV5-4|-|-|TRBJ2-4
TGTGCCTATCAGCATGGGGGGCACGCCAAAAACATTCAGTACTTC
CAYQHGGHAKNIQYF
>TRBV9|TRBD1|-|TRBJ1-3
TGTGCCAGCAGCGGGGACAGCTCTGGAAACACCATATATTTT
CASSGDSSGNTIYF
>TRBV6-5|TRBD1|-|TRBJ1-6
TGTGCCAGCACGGGACAGGGGGCATATTCACCCCTCCACTTT
CASTGQGAYSPLHF
>TRBV6-2/TRBV6-3|-|-|TRBJ2-7
TGTGCCAGCAGTTACGACAGCTACGAGCAGTACTTC
CASSYDSYEQYF
>TRBV7-2|TRBD1|-|TRBJ1-5
TGTGCCAGCACCTACCAGGGGGCAGGACAGCCCCAGCATTTT
CASTYQGAGQPQHF
>TRBV4-3|-|-|TRBJ1-1
TGCGCCAGCAGCCAATACAGTAGCGCGGCTGAAGCTTTCTTT
CASSQYSSAAEAFF
>TRBV5-4|TRBD1|-|TRBJ2-1
TGTGCCAGCAGCTCCGGGACAGTAAGGGGTAATGAGCAGTTCTTC
CASSSGTVRGNEQFF
>TRBV7-6|-|-|TRBJ1-5
TGTGCCAGCAGCTCAGGACCTAATCAGCCCCAGCATTTT
CASSSGPNQPQHF
>TRBV2|TRBD1|-|TRBJ2-2
TGTGCCAGCAGTGTCCAACAGGGGAGCACCGGGGAGCTGTTTTTT
CASSVQQGSTGELFF
>TRBV7-9|-|-|TRBJ2-7
TGTGCCAGCAGGTCCGACGGATTTTCTGAGCAGTACTTC
CASRSDGFSEQYF
>TRBV9|TRBD1|-|TRBJ1-6
TGTGCCAGCACGACGACAGGGGGCTCGGATAATTCACCCCTCCACTTT
CASTTTGGSDNSPLHF
>TRBV29-1|TRBD2|once|TRBJ2-1
TGCACCGGGGGGGGCTTCCTCAATGAGCAGTTCTTC
CTGGGFLNEQFF
>TRBV7-9|TRBD2|-|TRBJ2-3
TGTGCCAGCAGCTCCCGGACTAGCGGGGGGGCTACAGATACGCAGTATTTT
CASSSRTSGGATDTQYF
>TRBV5-1|TRBD2|-|TRBJ2-2
TGCGCCAGCAGCTTCGCCATACTAGCGGGGGTTAGAACCGGGGAGCTGTTTTTT
CASSFAILAGVRTGELFF
>TRBV11-1|-|-|TRBJ1-2
TGTGCCAGCGCCCCCGGGGGAAACTATGGCTACACCTTC
CASAPGGNYGYTF
>TRBV5-1|-|-|TRBJ2-7
TGCGCCAGCAGATTGACAGAACCTCCCTACGAGCAGTACTTC
CASRLTEPPYEQYF
>TRBV6-5|-|-|TRBJ1-3
TGTGCCAGCAGTCAGGGGTCTGGAAACACCATATATTTT
CASSQGSGNTIYF
>TRBV11-2|TRBD1|-|TRBJ1-1
TGTGCCAGCAGCTTGAGGCCGGGACAGGGGGCCTTGCTCACTGAAGCTTTCTTT
CASSLRPGQGALLTEAFF
>TRBV30|-|-|TRBJ1-2
TGTGCCTGGCTCCGTCCCCAGAACGGCTATGGCTACACCTTC
CAWLRPQNGYGYTF
>TRBV30|TRBD2|-|TRBJ2-5
TGTGCCTGGAGTGTACGGGGGGGATCAGAGACCCAGTACTTC
CAWSVRGGSETQYF
>TRBV6-5|TRBD1|-|TRBJ2-5
TGTGCCAGCAGTTACTCGTTCGGGACAGAAGAGACCCAGTACTTC
CASSYSFGTEETQYF
>TRBV4-1|TRBD1|-|TRBJ2-5
TGCGCCAGCAGCCAGGCGACAGGGTTAGAGACCCAGTACTTC
CASSQATGLETQYF
>TRBV30|TRBD1|-|TRBJ2-1
TGTGCCTGGAGTGTCCCCCCCCCAGGGGGCTCCTACAATGAGCAGTTCTTC
CAWSVPPPGGSYNEQFF
>TRBV5-8|TRBD2|-|TRBJ2-7
TGTGCCAGCAGCTTGGGACTAGCGGGGGTTTACGAGCAGTACTTC
CASSLGLAGVYEQYF
>TRBV19|-|-|TRBJ2-3
TGTGCCACCGCCCGGACGGTTAGCACAGATACGCAGTATTTT
CATARTVSTDTQYF
>TRBV5-6|-|-|TRBJ1-6
TGTGCCAGCAGCGACCGCGGGCCCCTCCACTTT
CASSDRGPLHF
>TRBV5-1|TRBD1|-|TRBJ1-1
TGCGCCAGCAGCTTGGCGACAGGGCCCATGAACACTGAAGCTTTCTTT
CASSLATGPMNTEAFF
>TRBV2|-|-|TRBJ1-2
TGTGCCAGCAGGTCCCAGGGGCCCTATGGCTACACCTTC
CASRSQGPYGYTF
>TRBV3-1/TRBV3-2|-|-|TRBJ1-2
TGTGCCAGCAGCCAAGATTGGGGGCTGCAGGGCTACACCTTC
CASSQDWGLQGYTF
>TRBV9|-|-|TRBJ2-3
TGTGCCAGCAGCCCAGGGATGAGTACAGATACGCAGTATTTT
CASSPGMSTDTQYF
>TRBV11-2|-|-|TRBJ1-5
TGTGCCAGCAGCTTAGCAGGGGTCGGCCAGCCCCAGCATTTT
CASSLAGVGQPQHF
>TRBV7-2|TRBD2|-|TRBJ2-5
TGTGCCAGCAGCTTAGTCCGTTCGCGGGGGGGCCGGGAGACCCAGTACTTC
CASSLVRSRGGRETQYF
>TRBV3-1/TRBV3-2|-|-|TRBJ1-2
TGTGCCAGCAGCCAAGTTAGCAAAGGGAGCTATGGCTACACCTTC
CASSQVSKGSYGYTF
>TRBV11-2|-|-|TRBJ1-5
TGTGCCAGCAGCACTGGGATAGAGCAAAATATGCCCCAGCATTTT
CASSTGIEQNMPQHF
>TRBV27|-|-|TRBJ2-2
TGTGCCAGCAGTATAGAGAGGTACGGGGAGCTGTTTTTT
CASSIERYGELFF
>TRBV6-6|-|-|TRBJ2-7
TGTGCCAGCAGTTCCAGGACGCGAGGCGAGCAGTACTTC
CASSSRTRGEQYF
>TRBV14|TRBD1|-|TRBJ1-1
TGTGCCAGCAGCCTAGGACAGGGGATTACTGAAGCTTTCTTT
CASSLGQGITEAFF
>TRBV11-3|-|once|TRBJ1-2
TGTGCCAGCAGCCAACCCCCCGGTAATGGCTACACCTTC
CASSQPPGNGYTF
>TRBV5-1|-|-|TRBJ2-7
TGCGCCAGCAGCTTGGCTACGACCTACGAGCAGTACTTC
CASSLATTYEQYF
>TRBV11-2|-|-|TRBJ2-7
TGTGCCAGCAGCTTTGTTGAGAGGAGCGAGCAGTACTTC
CASSFVERSEQYF
>TRBV18|-|-|TRBJ2-7
TGTGCCAGCTCACCGTCAAAAAACCCCTCCTACGAGCAGTACTTC
CASSPSKNPSYEQYF
>TRBV9|TRBD2|-|TRBJ2-1
TGTGCCAGCAGCGTAGCTGGTTGGCGGGGGAATAATGAGCAGTTCTTC
CASSVAGWRGNNEQFF